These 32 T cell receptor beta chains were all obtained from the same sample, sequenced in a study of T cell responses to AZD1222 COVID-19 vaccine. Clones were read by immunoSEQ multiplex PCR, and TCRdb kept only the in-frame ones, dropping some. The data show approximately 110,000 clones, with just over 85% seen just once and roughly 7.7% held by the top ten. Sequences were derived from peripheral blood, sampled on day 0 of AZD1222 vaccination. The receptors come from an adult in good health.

The CDR3 DNA follows: TGTGCCAGCAGCAGGGACACCGGGGAGCTGTTTTTT. It specifies CASSRDTGELFF. The J gene is TRBJ2-2, the V gene TRBV12-3 or TRBV12-4; D is possibly TRBD1 (5 bases). The CDR3 runs to 12 residues. The V gene lost 6 bases and the J gene lost 3 bases, with 5 bases spanning the gap.

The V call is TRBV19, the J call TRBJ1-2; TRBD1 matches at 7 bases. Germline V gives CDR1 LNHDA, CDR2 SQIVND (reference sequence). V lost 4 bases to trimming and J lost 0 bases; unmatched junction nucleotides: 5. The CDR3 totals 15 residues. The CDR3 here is CASSTPTGPNYGYTF. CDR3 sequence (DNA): TGTGCCAGTAGTACGCCGACAGGGCCTAACTATGGCTACACCTTC. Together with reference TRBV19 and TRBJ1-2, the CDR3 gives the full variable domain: DGGITQSPKYLFRKEGQNVTLSCEQNLNHDAMYWYRQDPGQGLRLIYYSQIVNDFQKGDIAEGYSVSREKKESFPLTVTSAQKNPTAFYLCASSTPTGPNYGYTFGSGTRLTVV.

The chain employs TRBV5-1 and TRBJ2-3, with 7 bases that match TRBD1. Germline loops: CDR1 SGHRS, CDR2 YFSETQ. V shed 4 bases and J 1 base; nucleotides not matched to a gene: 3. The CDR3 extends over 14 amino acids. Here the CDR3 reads CASSGGQGTDTQYF. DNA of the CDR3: TGCGCCAGCAGCGGTGGACAGGGCACAGATACGCAGTATTTT. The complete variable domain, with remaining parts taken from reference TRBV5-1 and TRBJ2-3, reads KAGVTQTPRYLIKTRGQQVTLSCSPISGHRSVSWYQQTPGQGLQFLFEYFSETQRNKGNFPGRFSGRQFSNSRSEMNVSTLELGDSALYLCASSGGQGTDTQYFGPGTRLTVL.

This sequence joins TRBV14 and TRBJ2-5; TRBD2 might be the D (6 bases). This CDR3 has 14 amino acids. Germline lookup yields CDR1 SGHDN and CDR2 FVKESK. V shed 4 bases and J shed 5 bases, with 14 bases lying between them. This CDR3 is CASSPRWGGETQYF. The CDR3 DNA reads TGTGCCAGCAGCCCCCGGTGGGGAGGCGAGACCCAGTACTTC. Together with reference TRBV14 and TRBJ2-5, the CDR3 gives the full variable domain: EAGVTQFPSHSVIEKGQTVTLRCDPISGHDNLYWYRRVMGKEIKFLLHFVKESKQDESGMPNNRFLAERTGGTYSTLKVQPAELEDSGVYFCASSPRWGGETQYFGPGTRLLVL.

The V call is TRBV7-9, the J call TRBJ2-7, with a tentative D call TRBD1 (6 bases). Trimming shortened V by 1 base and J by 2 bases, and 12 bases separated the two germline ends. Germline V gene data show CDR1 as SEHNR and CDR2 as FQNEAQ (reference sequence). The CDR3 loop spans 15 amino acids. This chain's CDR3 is CASSLEGTGTYEQYF. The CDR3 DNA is TGTGCCAGCAGCTTAGAGGGAACAGGGACCTACGAGCAGTACTTC.

The CDR3 DNA reads TGTGCCAGCAGTTCGCGGGAGGGCCATTTGCCCGGGGAGCTGTTTTTT. Its translation is CASSSREGHLPGELFF. This chain connects TRBV28 to TRBJ2-2; TRBD2 agrees at 9 bases. Trimming took 4 bases from V and 6 from J; bases not matched to a gene: 9. The CDR3 has 16 residues. CDR1 is MDHEN, CDR2 SYDVKM, per germline.

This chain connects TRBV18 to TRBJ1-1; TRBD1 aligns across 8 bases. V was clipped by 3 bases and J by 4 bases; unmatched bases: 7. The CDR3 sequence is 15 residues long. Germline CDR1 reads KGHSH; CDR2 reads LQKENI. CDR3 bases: TGTGCCAGCTCACCCGGACAGGGAGTGACCACTGAAGCTTTCTTT. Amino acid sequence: CASSPGQGVTTEAFF.

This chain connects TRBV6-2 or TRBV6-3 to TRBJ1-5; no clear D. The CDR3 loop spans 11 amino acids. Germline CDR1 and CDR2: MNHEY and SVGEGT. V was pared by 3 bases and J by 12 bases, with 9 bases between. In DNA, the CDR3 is TGTGCCAGCAGTTATCTCTCCATCCAGCATTTT. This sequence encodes CASSYLSIQHF.

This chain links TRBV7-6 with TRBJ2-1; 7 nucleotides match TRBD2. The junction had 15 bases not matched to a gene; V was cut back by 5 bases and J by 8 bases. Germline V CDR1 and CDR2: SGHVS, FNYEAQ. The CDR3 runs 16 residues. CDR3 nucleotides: TGTGCCAGCAGCCCACGAACCGGGACTACGGTGGATGAGCAGTTCTTC. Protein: CASSPRTGTTVDEQFF.

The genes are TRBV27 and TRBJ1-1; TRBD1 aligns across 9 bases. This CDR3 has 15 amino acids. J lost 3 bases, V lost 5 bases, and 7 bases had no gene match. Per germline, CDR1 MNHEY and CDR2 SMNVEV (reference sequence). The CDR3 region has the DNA TGTGCCAGCAGTAGGAAACAGGGGGCTTACACTGAAGCTTTCTTT. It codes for CASSRKQGAYTEAFF.

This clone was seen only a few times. Here the CDR3 DNA reads TGTGCCAGCAGTCACGTCCATGGAGTCTCAGAGACCAACTATGGCTACACCTTC. Translation: CASSHVHGVSETNYGYTF. The chain links TRBV11-2 to TRBJ1-2; no definite D call. In germline, CDR1 is SGHAT, CDR2 FQNNGV. Trimming cost V 6 bases and J 2 bases, with 25 bases left between them. The CDR3 totals 18 residues. Variable domain in full (rest from reference TRBV11-2 and TRBJ1-2): EAGVAQSPRYKIIEKRQSVAFWCNPISGHATLYWYQQILGQGPKLLIQFQNNGVVDDSQLPKDRFSAERLKGVDSTLKIQPAKLEDSAVYLCASSHVHGVSETNYGYTFGSGTRLTVV.

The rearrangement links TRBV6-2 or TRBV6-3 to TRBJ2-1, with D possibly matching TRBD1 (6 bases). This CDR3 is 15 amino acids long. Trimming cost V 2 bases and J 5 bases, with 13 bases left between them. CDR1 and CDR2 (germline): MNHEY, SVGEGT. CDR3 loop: CASSYPGTKNNEQFF. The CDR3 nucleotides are TGTGCCAGCAGTTACCCCGGGACAAAGAACAATGAGCAGTTCTTC.

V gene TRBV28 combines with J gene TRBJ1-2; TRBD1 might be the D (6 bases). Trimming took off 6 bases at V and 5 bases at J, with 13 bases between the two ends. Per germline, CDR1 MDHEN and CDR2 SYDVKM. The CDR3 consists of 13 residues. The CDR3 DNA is TGTGCCAGCAGCCTAGGGGGGCATTATGGCTACACCTTC. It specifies CASSLGGHYGYTF.

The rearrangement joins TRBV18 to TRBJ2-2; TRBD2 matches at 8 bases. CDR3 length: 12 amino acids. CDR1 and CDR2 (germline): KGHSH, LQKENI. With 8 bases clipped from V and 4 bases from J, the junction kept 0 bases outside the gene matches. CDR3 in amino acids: CASREGTGELFF. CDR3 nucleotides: TGTGCCAGCCGGGAGGGCACCGGGGAGCTGTTTTTT. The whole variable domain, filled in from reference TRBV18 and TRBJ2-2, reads NAGVMQNPRHLVRRRGQEARLRCSPMKGHSHVYWYRQLPEEGLKFMVYLQKENIIDESGMPKERFSAEFPKEGPSILRIQQVVRGDSAAYFCASREGTGELFFGEGSRLTVL.

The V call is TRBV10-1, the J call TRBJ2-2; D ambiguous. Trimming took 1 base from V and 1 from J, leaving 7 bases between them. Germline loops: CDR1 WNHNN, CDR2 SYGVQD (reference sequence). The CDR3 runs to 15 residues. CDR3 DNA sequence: TGCGCCAGCAGTGAGTTTCAGGAGAACACCGGGGAGCTGTTTTTT. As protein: CASSEFQENTGELFF.

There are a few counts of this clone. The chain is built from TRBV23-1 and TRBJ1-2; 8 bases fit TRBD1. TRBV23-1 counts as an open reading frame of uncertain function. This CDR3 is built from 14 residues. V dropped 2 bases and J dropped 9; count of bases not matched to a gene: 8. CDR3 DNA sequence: TGCGCCAGCAGTCAACAGGGGGCTCTAGGCCGCTACACCTTC. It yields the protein CASSQQGALGRYTF.

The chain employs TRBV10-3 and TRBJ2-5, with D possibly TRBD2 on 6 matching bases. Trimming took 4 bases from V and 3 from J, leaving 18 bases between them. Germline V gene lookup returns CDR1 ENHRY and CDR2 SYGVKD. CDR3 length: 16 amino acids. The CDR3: CAISASPGSTEETQYF. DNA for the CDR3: TGTGCCATCAGTGCGTCCCCCGGGAGCACTGAAGAGACCCAGTACTTC.

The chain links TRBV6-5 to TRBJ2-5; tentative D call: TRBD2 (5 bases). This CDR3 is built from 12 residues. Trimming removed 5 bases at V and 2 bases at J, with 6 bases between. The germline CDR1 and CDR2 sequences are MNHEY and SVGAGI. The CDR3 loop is CASSRDQETQYF. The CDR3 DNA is TGTGCCAGCAGTCGGGATCAAGAGACCCAGTACTTC.

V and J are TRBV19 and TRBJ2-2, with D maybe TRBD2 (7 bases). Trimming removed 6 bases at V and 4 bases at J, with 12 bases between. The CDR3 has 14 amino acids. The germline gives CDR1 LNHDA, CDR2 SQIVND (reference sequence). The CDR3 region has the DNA TGTGCCAGTAGCCCTGGGGGGGCCACCGGGGAGCTGTTTTTT. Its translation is CASSPGGATGELFF.

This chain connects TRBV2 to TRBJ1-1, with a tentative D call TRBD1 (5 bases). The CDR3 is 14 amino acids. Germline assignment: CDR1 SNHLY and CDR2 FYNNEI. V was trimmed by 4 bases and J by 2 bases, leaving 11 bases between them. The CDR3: CASSATRDNTEAFF. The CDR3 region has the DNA TGTGCCAGCAGTGCCACTAGGGACAACACTGAAGCTTTCTTT.

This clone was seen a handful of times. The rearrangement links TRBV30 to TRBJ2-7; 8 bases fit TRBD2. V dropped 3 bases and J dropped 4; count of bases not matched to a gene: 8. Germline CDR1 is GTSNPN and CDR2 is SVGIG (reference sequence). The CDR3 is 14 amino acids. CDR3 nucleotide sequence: TGTGCCTGGAGGGGGCGGGAGGTAAAGTACGAGCAGTACTTC. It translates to CAWRGREVKYEQYF. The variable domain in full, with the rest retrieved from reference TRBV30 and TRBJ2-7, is SQTIHQWPATLVQPVGSPLSLECTVEGTSNPNLYWYRQAAGRGLQLLFYSVGIGQISSEVPQNLSASRPQDRQFILSSKKLLLSDSGFYLCAWRGREVKYEQYFGPGTRLTVT.

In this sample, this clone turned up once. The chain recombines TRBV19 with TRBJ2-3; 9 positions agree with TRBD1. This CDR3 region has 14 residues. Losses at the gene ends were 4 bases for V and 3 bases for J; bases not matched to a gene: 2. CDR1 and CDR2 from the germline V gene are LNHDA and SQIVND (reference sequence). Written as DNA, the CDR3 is TGTGCCAGTAGTAGGACAGGGGCTACAGATACGCAGTATTTT. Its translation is CASSRTGATDTQYF.

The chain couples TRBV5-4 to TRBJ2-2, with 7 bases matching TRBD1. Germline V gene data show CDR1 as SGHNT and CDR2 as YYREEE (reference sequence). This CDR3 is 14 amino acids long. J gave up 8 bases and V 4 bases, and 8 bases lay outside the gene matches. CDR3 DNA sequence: TGTGCCAGCAGCGCTGTACAGGGGCGGGGGGAGCTGTTTTTT. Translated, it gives CASSAVQGRGELFF.

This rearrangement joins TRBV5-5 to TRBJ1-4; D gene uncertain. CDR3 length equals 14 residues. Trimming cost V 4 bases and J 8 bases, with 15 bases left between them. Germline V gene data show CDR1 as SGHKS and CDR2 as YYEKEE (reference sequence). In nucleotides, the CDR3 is TGTGCCAGCAGCATGAGGCCCCTATTGGAAAAACTGTTTTTT. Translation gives CASSMRPLLEKLFF. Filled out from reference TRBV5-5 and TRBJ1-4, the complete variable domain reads DAGVTQSPTHLIKTRGQQVTLRCSPISGHKSVSWYQQVLGQGPQFIFQYYEKEERGRGNFPDRFSARQFPNYSSELNVNALLLGDSALYLCASSMRPLLEKLFFGSGTQLSVL.

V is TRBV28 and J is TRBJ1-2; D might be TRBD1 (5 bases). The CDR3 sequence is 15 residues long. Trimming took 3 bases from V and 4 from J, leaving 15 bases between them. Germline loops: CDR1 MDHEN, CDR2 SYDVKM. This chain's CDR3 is CASSLGQLNPYGYTF. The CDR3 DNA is TGTGCCAGCAGTTTGGGGCAGCTAAACCCCTATGGCTACACCTTC.

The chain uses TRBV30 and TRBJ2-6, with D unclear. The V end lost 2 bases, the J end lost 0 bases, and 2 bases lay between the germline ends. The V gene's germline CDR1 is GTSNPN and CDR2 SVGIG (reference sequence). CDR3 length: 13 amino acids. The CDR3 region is CAWSNSGANVLTF. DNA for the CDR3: TGTGCCTGGAGTAACTCTGGGGCCAACGTCCTGACTTTC.

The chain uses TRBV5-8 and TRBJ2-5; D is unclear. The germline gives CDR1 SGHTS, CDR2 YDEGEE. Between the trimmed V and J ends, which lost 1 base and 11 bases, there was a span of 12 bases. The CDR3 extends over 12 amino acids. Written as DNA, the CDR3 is TGTGCCAGCAGCTTGAGGGAAGTCGTACAGTACTTC. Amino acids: CASSLREVVQYF. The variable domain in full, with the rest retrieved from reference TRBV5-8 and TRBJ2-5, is EAGVTQSPTHLIKTRGQQATLRCSPISGHTSVYWYQQALGLGLQFLLWYDEGEERNRGNFPPRFSGRQFPNYSSELNVNALELEDSALYLCASSLREVVQYFGPGTRLLVL.

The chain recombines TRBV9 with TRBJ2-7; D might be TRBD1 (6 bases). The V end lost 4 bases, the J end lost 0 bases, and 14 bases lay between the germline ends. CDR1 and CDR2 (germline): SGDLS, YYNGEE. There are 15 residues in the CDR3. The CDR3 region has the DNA TGTGCCAGCAGCCCAGGGGCCTGGCGCTCCTACGAGCAGTACTTC. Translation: CASSPGAWRSYEQYF.

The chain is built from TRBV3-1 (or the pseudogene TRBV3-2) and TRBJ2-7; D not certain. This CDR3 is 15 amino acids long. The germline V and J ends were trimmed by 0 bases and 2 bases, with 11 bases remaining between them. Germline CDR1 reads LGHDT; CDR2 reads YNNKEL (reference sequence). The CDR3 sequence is CASSQDHSRAYEQYF. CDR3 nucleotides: TGTGCCAGCAGCCAAGACCACAGCCGGGCCTACGAGCAGTACTTC.

CDR3: CASSSSGGFSYEQYF. The DNA for the CDR3 is TGTGCCAGCTCGTCGAGCGGGGGCTTCTCCTACGAGCAGTACTTC. V gene TRBV18 combines with J gene TRBJ2-7; TRBD2 matches at 8 bases. The CDR3 sequence is 15 residues long. Per germline, CDR1 KGHSH and CDR2 LQKENI. With V trimmed by 6 bases and J by 0 bases, 7 bases remained unmatched.

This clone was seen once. CDR3 in DNA: TGTGCCAGCAGCTTAGGGACTAGCGGCGACAATGAGCAGTTCTTC. Its protein is CASSLGTSGDNEQFF. The chain couples TRBV7-9 to TRBJ2-1; TRBD2 agrees at 10 bases. The J segment lost 5 bases and the V segment lost 1 base, leaving 2 bases of the junction unmatched. Per the germline V gene, CDR1 is SEHNR and CDR2 is FQNEAQ (reference sequence). The CDR3 totals 15 residues. Full variable domain (outside the CDR3, taken from reference TRBV7-9 and TRBJ2-1): DTGVSQNPRHKITKRGQNVTFRCDPISEHNRLYWYRQTLGQGPEFLTYFQNEAQLEKSRLLSDRFSAERPKGSFSTLEIQRTEQGDSAMYLCASSLGTSGDNEQFFGPGTRLTVL.

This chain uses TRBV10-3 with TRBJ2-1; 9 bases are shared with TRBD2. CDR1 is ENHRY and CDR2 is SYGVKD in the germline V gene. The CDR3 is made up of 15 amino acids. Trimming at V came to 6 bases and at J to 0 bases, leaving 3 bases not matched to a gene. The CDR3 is CAISYSGSSYNEQFF. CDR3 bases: TGTGCCATCAGCTATAGCGGGAGCTCCTACAATGAGCAGTTCTTC.